These T cell receptor beta chains were read from a single sample in a study of T cell clusters in autoimmune cytopenias. TCRdb re-called the multiplex PCR reads and shows each CDR3 protein once, DNA omitted. The ten most abundant clones cover approximately 31% of a sample with around 11,000 distinct CDR3 sequences. Another study also made use of these data, one on T cell repertoires in aging, cancer and after chemotherapy.

The sample was peripheral blood. These receptors were obtained from a human donor in good health. Both conserved end residues are part of each CDR3. Expanded clones are given a class, and other clones once, few, many or no size at all.

V gene: TRBV13; clone size: .; J gene: TRBJ2-1; CDR3 protein: CASSSKQGDSYNEQFF
V gene: TRBV6-1; clone size: .; J gene: TRBJ2-1; CDR3 protein: CASRLAGYNEQFF
V gene: TRBV11-2; clone size: .; J gene: TRBJ2-7; CDR3 protein: CASSLLAGGRYEQYF
V gene: TRBV11-2; clone size: .; J gene: TRBJ1-1; CDR3 protein: CASSLGAATLNTEAFF
V gene: TRBV18; clone size: .; J gene: TRBJ2-7; CDR3 protein: CASSFTGGVEQYF
V gene: TRBV7-9; clone size: .; J gene: TRBJ1-6; CDR3 protein: CASSFENSPLHF
V gene: TRBV13; clone size: .; J gene: TRBJ2-4; CDR3 protein: CASSLREDENIQYF
V gene: TRBV15; clone size: .; J gene: TRBJ1-1; CDR3 protein: CATSRGQVNTEAFF
V gene: TRBV19; clone size: .; J gene: TRBJ2-1; CDR3 protein: CASTIGTSMINEQFF
V gene: TRBV29-1; clone size: medium-sized; J gene: TRBJ2-5; CDR3 protein: CGGGNIAETQYF
V gene: TRBV29-1; clone size: .; J gene: TRBJ2-1; CDR3 protein: CSATGTVYNEQFF
V gene: TRBV5-4; clone size: .; J gene: TRBJ2-3; CDR3 protein: CASSLYRGLGTDTQYF
V gene: TRBV5-4; clone size: .; J gene: TRBJ2-1; CDR3 protein: CASSPGQGRGEQFF
V gene: TRBV7-9; clone size: .; J gene: TRBJ2-1; CDR3 protein: CASSPPGLAGGQSSYNEQFF
V gene: TRBV7-2; clone size: .; J gene: TRBJ1-5; CDR3 protein: CASSFSGVYSNQPQHF
V gene: TRBV7-6; clone size: .; J gene: TRBJ2-5; CDR3 protein: CASSPGGPETQYF
V gene: TRBV19; clone size: medium-sized; J gene: TRBJ2-3; CDR3 protein: CASSLAGGDTDTQYF
V gene: TRBV5-1; clone size: .; J gene: TRBJ2-2; CDR3 protein: CASSGTGVTGELFF
V gene: TRBV12-3/TRBV12-4; clone size: .; J gene: TRBJ2-7; CDR3 protein: CASRHSGSSGEQYF
V gene: TRBV12-3/TRBV12-4; clone size: .; J gene: TRBJ2-7; CDR3 protein: CASSLTGGLSNEQYF
V gene: TRBV29-1; clone size: medium-sized; J gene: TRBJ2-7; CDR3 protein: CSVGGDRSYEQYF
V gene: TRBV15; clone size: .; J gene: TRBJ2-5; CDR3 protein: CATSREYRGIGETQYF
V gene: TRBV18; clone size: .; J gene: TRBJ2-1; CDR3 protein: CASSIRATYNEQFF
V gene: TRBV6-5; clone size: .; J gene: TRBJ1-2; CDR3 protein: CASSGDNLGGYTF
V gene: TRBV12-3/TRBV12-4; clone size: .; J gene: TRBJ2-1; CDR3 protein: CASSRRTSASYNEQFF
V gene: TRBV29-1; clone size: .; J gene: TRBJ1-6; CDR3 protein: CSVGRDLGSPLHF
V gene: TRBV5-4; clone size: .; J gene: TRBJ2-5; CDR3 protein: CASSPSGAAQETQYF
V gene: TRBV6-5; clone size: .; J gene: TRBJ2-7; CDR3 protein: CASRSQGSSSYEQYF
V gene: TRBV6-5; clone size: medium-sized; J gene: TRBJ1-5; CDR3 protein: CASRRLQGTSNQPQHF
V gene: TRBV6-5; clone size: .; J gene: TRBJ2-6; CDR3 protein: CASRDRGGSGANVLTF
V gene: TRBV18; clone size: .; J gene: TRBJ2-2; CDR3 protein: CASQISGANTGELFF
V gene: TRBV30; clone size: .; J gene: TRBJ2-3; CDR3 protein: CAWSVNRGTDTQYF
V gene: TRBV27; clone size: .; J gene: TRBJ2-5; CDR3 protein: CASSRPGQRGTQYF
V gene: TRBV15; clone size: .; J gene: TRBJ1-1; CDR3 protein: CATSRDLAGNTEAFF
V gene: TRBV6-2/TRBV6-3; clone size: .; J gene: TRBJ2-7; CDR3 protein: CASSYSLEAREQYF
V gene: TRBV6-2/TRBV6-3; clone size: .; J gene: TRBJ2-2; CDR3 protein: CAIQQGFGELFF
V gene: TRBV6-5; clone size: .; J gene: TRBJ2-5; CDR3 protein: CASSPLRAQETQYF
V gene: TRBV7-9; clone size: .; J gene: TRBJ2-7; CDR3 protein: CASSAKPYEQYF
V gene: TRBV12-3/TRBV12-4; clone size: .; J gene: TRBJ1-2; CDR3 protein: CASREGGVVGYTF
V gene: TRBV6-5; clone size: .; J gene: TRBJ2-5; CDR3 protein: CASSRKGAQYF
V gene: TRBV5-1; clone size: .; J gene: TRBJ2-2; CDR3 protein: CASSARGPNTGELFF
V gene: TRBV6-4; clone size: .; J gene: TRBJ2-1; CDR3 protein: CASSDQGTGPNNEQFF
V gene: TRBV6-1; clone size: .; J gene: TRBJ2-3; CDR3 protein: CASKLASTDTQYF
V gene: TRBV6-1; clone size: .; J gene: TRBJ2-2; CDR3 protein: CASTLGSGANTGELFF
V gene: TRBV18; clone size: .; J gene: TRBJ2-5; CDR3 protein: CASSPPIGDTQYF
V gene: TRBV15; clone size: .; J gene: TRBJ2-6; CDR3 protein: CATSRGRTGAVSGANVLTF
V gene: TRBV24-1; clone size: .; J gene: TRBJ2-2; CDR3 protein: CATSDTTGGIGELFF
V gene: TRBV30; clone size: .; J gene: TRBJ1-2; CDR3 protein: CAWSVRWTATRNYGYTF
V gene: TRBV29-1; clone size: .; J gene: TRBJ2-1; CDR3 protein: CSVEVAGGLNEQFF
V gene: TRBV6-1; clone size: .; J gene: TRBJ2-1; CDR3 protein: CASSAKLAGAYNEQFF
V gene: TRBV19; clone size: .; J gene: TRBJ2-7; CDR3 protein: CASSIPTSALREQYF
V gene: TRBV5-1; clone size: .; J gene: TRBJ1-2; CDR3 protein: CASSRDSNYGYTF
V gene: TRBV30; clone size: .; J gene: TRBJ2-7; CDR3 protein: CAWSVGVGTGQYF
V gene: TRBV6-4; clone size: .; J gene: TRBJ2-7; CDR3 protein: CASLHPEEGYEQYF
V gene: TRBV6-1; clone size: .; J gene: TRBJ1-2; CDR3 protein: CASSERGDYGYTF
V gene: TRBV6-1; clone size: .; J gene: TRBJ1-5; CDR3 protein: CASSQGRGPGQPQHF
V gene: TRBV5-4; clone size: .; J gene: TRBJ1-1; CDR3 protein: CASSLAGTVNTEAFF
V gene: TRBV6-2/TRBV6-3; clone size: .; J gene: TRBJ2-2; CDR3 protein: CASRLAGVYTGELFF
V gene: TRBV19; clone size: .; J gene: TRBJ2-7; CDR3 protein: CASSIDRSRFYEQYF
V gene: TRBV18; clone size: .; J gene: TRBJ1-1; CDR3 protein: CASSPPREGLAFF